This T cell receptor beta chain was sequenced during a study of OX40 agonist ivuxolimab in advanced cancers. Regarding the research as a whole: Ivuxolimab was a fully human IgG2 agonistic monoclonal antibody targeting the costimulatory receptor OX40 (CD134). The paper reports the monotherapy dose-escalation portion (N of about 50 patients) of the phase I ivuxolimab trial. Of the approximately 50 dose-escalation patients, hepatocellular carcinoma was present in approximately 20, melanoma in roughly 15, renal cell carcinoma in 9 and head and neck cancer in 9. Partial responses occurred in three dose-escalation patients, of whom one had hepatocellular carcinoma and two had cutaneous melanoma. Intravenous ivuxolimab was administered to patients every 2 weeks at six dose levels: 0.01, 0.1, 0.3, 1.5, 3 and 10 mg/kg. The purpose of peripheral TCRbeta sequencing was to test whether ivuxolimab changed TCR sequence diversity and led to clonal T-cell expansion. Patients were allowed to have had prior anti-PD-1, anti-PD-L1 or anti-CTLA-4 therapy, and 40% to 45% of the dose-escalation patients had previously received checkpoint inhibitors. In the dose-escalation cohort, around 80% of patients were male, and the mean age was 60 years with a range of about 20 to 80. General findings and caveats noted by the study authors: Low levels of normalized T-cell clonal expansion were also seen in some nonresponding patients. On average, CD8+ T cells showed more expanded clones than CD4+ T cells after ivuxolimab. Partial responders in the 0.1-3.0 mg/kg groups had among the lowest normalized peripheral clonal expansion, especially among CD8+ T cells. Antigen specificity was not determined for the clonally expanded peripheral T cells. At doses of 0.1 to 3.0 mg/kg, clonal expansion of both CD4+ and CD8+ blood T cells was observed from baseline to week 6.

The trial excluded patients who had a history of autoimmune disease or were on systemic immunosuppression. Peripheral blood for TCR sequencing was collected from all dose cohorts at baseline, on cycle 4 day 1, and on cycle 7 day 1. The samples were taken from a phase I, first-in-human, multicenter, open-label dose-escalation trial of ivuxolimab. Adults with locally advanced or metastatic melanoma, renal cell, hepatocellular, or head and neck squamous cell carcinoma were enrolled in the trial. Before TCR sequencing, CD4+ and CD8+ T cells were separately sorted from peripheral blood. For sequencing of the TCRbeta CDR3 region, genomic DNA was extracted from the sorted cells. The immunoSEQ Assay was used to sequence the TCRbeta CDR3 regions. Held by TCRdb, this immuneACCESS table contains in-frame sequences only and omits some clones. Under half of the omission traces to an unresolved V gene where checked; the cause of the rest is unknown. The sample yields 10,000 to 15,000 clones; about three quarters were counted once. About 32% of the sample belongs to the ten largest clones.

Unmatched junction bases come to 5, with V trimmed by 3 bases and J by 4 bases. CDR1 and CDR2 are drawn from the germline V gene: LGHNA, YSLEER. Including cysteine and phenylalanine, the CDR3 has 16 amino acids. Left in the record is the CDR3 DNA by itself, 48 bases read in frame from the first base. As regards this clone: Its antigen has not been determined. Base quality data are lacking; no much larger clone is found one base away.

This receptor chain uses TRBV4-3 and TRBJ2-1; the central 11 bases match TRBD2. This receptor was identified in an adult with an advanced solid tumor such as melanoma, head and neck, liver or kidney cancer. The material was CD4+ or CD8+ T cells sorted from blood, obtained in a trial of the OX40 agonist ivuxolimab. The nucleotide sequence reads as follows: TGCGCCAGCAGCCAGCAACTAGCGGGGGATTACAATGAGCAGTTCTTC. This gives the protein CASSQQLAGDYNEQFF.